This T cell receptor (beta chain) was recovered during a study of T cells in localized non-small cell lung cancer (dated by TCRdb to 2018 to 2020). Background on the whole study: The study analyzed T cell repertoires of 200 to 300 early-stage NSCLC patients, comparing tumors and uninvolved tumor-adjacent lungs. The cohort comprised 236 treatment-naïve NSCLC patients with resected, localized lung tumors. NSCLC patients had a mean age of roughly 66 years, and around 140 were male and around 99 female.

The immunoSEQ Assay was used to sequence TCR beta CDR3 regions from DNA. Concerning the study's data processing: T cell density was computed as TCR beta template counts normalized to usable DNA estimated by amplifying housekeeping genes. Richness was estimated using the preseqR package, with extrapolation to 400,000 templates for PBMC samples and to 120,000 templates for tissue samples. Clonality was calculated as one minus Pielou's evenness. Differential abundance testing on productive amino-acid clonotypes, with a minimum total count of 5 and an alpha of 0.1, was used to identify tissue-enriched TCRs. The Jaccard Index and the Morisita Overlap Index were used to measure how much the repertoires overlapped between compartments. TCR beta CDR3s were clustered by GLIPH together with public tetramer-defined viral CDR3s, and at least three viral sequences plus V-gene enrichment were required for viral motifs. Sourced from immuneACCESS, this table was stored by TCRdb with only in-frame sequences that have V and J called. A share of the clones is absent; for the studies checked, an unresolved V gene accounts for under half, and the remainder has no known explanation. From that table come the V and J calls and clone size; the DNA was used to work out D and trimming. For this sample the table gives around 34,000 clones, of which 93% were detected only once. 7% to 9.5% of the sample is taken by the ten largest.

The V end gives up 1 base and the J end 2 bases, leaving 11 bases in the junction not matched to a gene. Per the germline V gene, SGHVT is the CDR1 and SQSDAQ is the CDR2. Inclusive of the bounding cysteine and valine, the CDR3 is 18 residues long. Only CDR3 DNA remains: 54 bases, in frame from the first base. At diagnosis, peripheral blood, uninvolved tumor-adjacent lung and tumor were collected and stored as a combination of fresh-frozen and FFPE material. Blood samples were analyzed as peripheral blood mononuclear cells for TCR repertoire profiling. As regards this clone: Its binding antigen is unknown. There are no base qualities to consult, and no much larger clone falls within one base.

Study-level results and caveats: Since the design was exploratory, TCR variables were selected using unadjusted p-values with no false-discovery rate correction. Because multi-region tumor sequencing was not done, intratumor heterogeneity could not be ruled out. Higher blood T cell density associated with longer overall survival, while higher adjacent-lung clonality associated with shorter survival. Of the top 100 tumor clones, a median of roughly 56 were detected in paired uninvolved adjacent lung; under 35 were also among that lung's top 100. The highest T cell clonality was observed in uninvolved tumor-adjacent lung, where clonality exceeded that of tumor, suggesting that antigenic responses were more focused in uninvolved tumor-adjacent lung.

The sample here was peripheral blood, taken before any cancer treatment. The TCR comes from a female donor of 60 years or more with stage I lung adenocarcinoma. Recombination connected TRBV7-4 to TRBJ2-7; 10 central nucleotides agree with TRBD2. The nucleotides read TGTGCCAGCAGCTTAGGCCGGACTAGCGGAGGGGTACCCTACGAGCAGTACGTC. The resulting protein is CASSLGRTSGGVPYEQYV.